The sequence of this T cell receptor beta chain was determined in a study of blood T cell repertoires in COVID-19. Trimming took off 0 bases at V and 6 bases at J, with 6 bases between the two ends. In germline, CDR1 is KGHSH, CDR2 LQKENI. The CDR3 is 13 amino acids. Using immunoSEQ multiplex PCR, the repertoire was profiled, and TCRdb retains in-frame clones only, with some absent. The table lists roughly 200,000 clones, around 87% of them singletons. The chain links TRBV18 to TRBJ2-1, with unresolved D. The sample taken for sequencing was peripheral blood. This TCR came from a woman younger than 30 who had recovered from COVID-19. In nucleotides, the CDR3 is TGTGCCAGCTCACCACCGAGGAGCAATGAGCAGTTCTTC. It codes for CASSPPRSNEQFF. Full variable domain (rest looked up from reference TRBV18 and TRBJ2-1): NAGVMQNPRHLVRRRGQEARLRCSPMKGHSHVYWYRQLPEEGLKFMVYLQKENIIDESGMPKERFSAEFPKEGPSILRIQQVVRGDSAAYFCASSPPRSNEQFFGPGTRLTVL.